This T cell receptor beta chain was captured in a study of identical twins. General study findings and limits: The abundant beta clonotypes from cord blood had fewer insertions, and memory repertoires had none of this.

A note on this clonotype: No antigen is known for it.

Losses at the gene ends were 5 bases for V and 6 bases for J; bases not matched to a gene: 5. The CDR3 extends over 14 amino acids. TCRdb itself ran the 5' RACE reads through MiXCR, one entry per CDR3 protein. This repertoire shows under 350,000 distinct CDR3 sequences, just under 9.5% found once; its top ten account for approximately 6.5%. These sequences were also reported in another study, on yellow fever vaccine responses in identical twins.

The genes are TRBV12-3 or TRBV12-4 and TRBJ2-1, with TRBD1 matching 9 bases. This sequence was found in a woman aged 18-29 years in good health. The source material was CD8+ T cells sorted from blood. CDR3 bases: TGTGCCAGCAGTACAGGGGGCATGGCCAATGAGCAGTTCTTC. Translated, it gives CASSTGGMANEQFF.